The next 28 T cell receptor beta chains were all read from a single sample in a study of blood T cell repertoires in COVID-19. Sequencing used immunoSEQ multiplex PCR; TCRdb keeps in-frame clones, though not all of them. This sample carries 90,000 to 110,000 clones, around four fifths of them seen once, and the ten largest clones take 15% to 20%. Specimen: peripheral blood. These receptors were obtained from a woman between 55 and 75 years old with acute or convalescent COVID-19.

This clone was picked up one time. The chain recombines TRBV30 with TRBJ1-1; 11 positions agree with TRBD1. This CDR3 contains 15 residues. V trimming: 0 bases; J trimming: 3 bases; junction bases outside the gene matches: 3. Germline CDR1 is GTSNPN and CDR2 is SVGIG (reference sequence). CDR3 loop: CAWSVGTGGDTEAFF. CDR3 nucleotide sequence: TGTGCCTGGAGTGTTGGGACAGGGGGTGACACTGAAGCTTTCTTT.

This chain joins TRBV19 and TRBJ2-7, with D tentatively TRBD2 (5 bases). V gave up 4 bases and J gave up 6 bases, with 13 bases separating them. The CDR3 runs 13 residues. Germline loops: CDR1 LNHDA, CDR2 SQIVND (reference sequence). As DNA, the CDR3 is TGTGCCAGTAGTACGTCCGCTCGGGGCGAGCAGTACTTC. Protein sequence: CASSTSARGEQYF.

The chain recombines TRBV3-1 (or the pseudogene TRBV3-2) with TRBJ2-7; 12 bases fit TRBD2. The CDR3 is 16 amino acids. The germline CDR1 and CDR2 sequences are LGHDT and YNNKEL (reference sequence). V was clipped by 2 bases and J by 5 bases; unmatched bases: 7. The CDR3 bases are TGTGCCAGCAGCCAAACGACTAGCGGGAGATCGAACGAGCAGTACTTC. It yields the protein CASSQTTSGRSNEQYF.

The gene calls are TRBV12-3 or TRBV12-4 and TRBJ1-2; 8 nucleotides line up with TRBD1. The junction had 5 bases not matched to a gene; V was cut back by 3 bases and J by 8 bases. This CDR3 is built from 13 residues. The CDR3 loop is CASSFGQGGGYTF. The CDR3 coding sequence is TGTGCCAGCAGTTTCGGACAGGGTGGCGGCTACACCTTC.

This clone was counted a single time. V gene TRBV18 combines with J gene TRBJ2-7; 9 nucleotides align to TRBD1. CDR3 length: 17 residues. Germline V CDR1 and CDR2: KGHSH, LQKENI. V trimming: 4 bases; J trimming: 6 bases; junction bases outside the gene matches: 16. The CDR3: CASSRGRTLTGGREQYF. Written as DNA, the CDR3 is TGTGCCAGCTCACGCGGGCGTACGTTGACAGGGGGGCGCGAGCAGTACTTC.

Of note for this clone: Other nucleotide sequences from this sample produce the same CDR3. The chain is built from TRBV27 and TRBJ1-6; tentative D call: TRBD1 (6 bases). Germline V lookup: CDR1 MNHEY, CDR2 SMNVEV (reference sequence). V lost 3 bases and J 7 bases, leaving 10 bases between the germline ends. This CDR3 is 14 amino acids long. CDR3 sequence: CASSFLQGNSPLHF. For the CDR3, the DNA is TGTGCCAGCAGTTTCTTACAGGGAAATTCACCCCTCCACTTT.

The V call is TRBV3-1 (or the pseudogene TRBV3-2), the J call TRBJ2-7, with D unresolved. The CDR3 sequence is 11 residues long. The germline V gene has CDR1 LGHDT and CDR2 YNNKEL (reference sequence). The ends were cut back, 3 bases at V and 3 bases at J, with 3 bases in the middle. CDR3 sequence reads: CASSHGYEQYF. The CDR3 DNA sequence: TGTGCCAGCAGCCACGGCTACGAGCAGTACTTC.

The rearrangement uses TRBV28 and TRBJ1-2; maybe TRBD1 (5 bases). The CDR3 extends over 11 amino acids. V lost 8 bases to trimming and J lost 8 bases, with 12 bases between them. Germline V gene data show CDR1 as MDHEN and CDR2 as SYDVKM. CDR3 sequence reads: CASFGQSGYTF. CDR3 DNA: TGTGCCAGCTTCGGACAATCGGGCTACACCTTC.

The chain joins TRBV28 to TRBJ2-5, with TRBD1 as a possible D gene (6 bases). The CDR3 has 12 amino acids. Deletions cut 6 bases from V and 4 bases from J, with 9 bases between. Germline lookup yields CDR1 MDHEN and CDR2 SYDVKM. CDR3 sequence reads: CASRGAPETQYF. Here the CDR3 DNA reads TGTGCCAGCAGGGGGGCTCCAGAGACCCAGTACTTC. The complete variable domain, with remaining parts taken from reference TRBV28 and TRBJ2-5, reads DVKVTQSSRYLVKRTGEKVFLECVQDMDHENMFWYRQDPGLGLRLIYFSYDVKMKEKGDIPEGYSVSREKKERFSLILESASTNQTSMYLCASRGAPETQYFGPGTRLLVL.

This clone turned up a few times. CDR3 nucleotides: TGTGCCAGCACCGGGAACAATGAGCAGTTCTTC. Encoded protein: CASTGNNEQFF. The chain has TRBV2 and TRBJ2-1, with D perhaps matching TRBD2 (5 bases). Germline lookup yields CDR1 SNHLY and CDR2 FYNNEI. Deletions cut 7 bases from V and 5 bases from J, with 6 bases between. The CDR3 runs 11 residues. The full variable domain, rest sourced from reference TRBV2 and TRBJ2-1, is EPEVTQTPSHQVTQMGQEVILRCVPISNHLYFYWYRQILGQKVEFLVSFYNNEISEKSEIFDDQFSVERPDGSNFTLKIRSTKLEDSAMYFCASTGNNEQFFGPGTRLTVL.

This clone has only a few counts. This chain joins TRBV30 and TRBJ2-1, with 8 nucleotides matching TRBD2. Looked up from germline, CDR1 is GTSNPN and CDR2 is SVGIG (reference sequence). V dropped 4 bases and J dropped 2; count of bases not matched to a gene: 4. The CDR3 covers 14 residues. The CDR3 is CAWTPGGPYNEQFF. CDR3 bases: TGTGCCTGGACTCCGGGAGGGCCCTACAATGAGCAGTTCTTC.

This chain links TRBV5-1 with TRBJ2-5; 9 bases map to TRBD2. Germline CDR1 and CDR2: SGHRS and YFSETQ. V was clipped by 3 bases and J by 1 base; unmatched bases: 4. The CDR3 has 15 amino acids. The CDR3 coding sequence is TGCGCCAGCAGCTCCCTAGCGGGGTTCCAAGAGACCCAGTACTTC. Its translation: CASSSLAGFQETQYF.

This clone was detected only once. This chain joins TRBV28 and TRBJ2-7; D gene uncertain. Germline CDR1 is MDHEN and CDR2 is SYDVKM. The V end was cut by 7 bases, the J end by 3 bases, with 13 bases between. The CDR3 extends over 13 amino acids. The CDR3 protein is CASTPVESYEQYF. CDR3 bases: TGTGCCAGCACGCCGGTAGAGAGCTACGAGCAGTACTTC.

The chain joins TRBV6-5 to TRBJ1-1; no clear D. This CDR3 has 12 residues. Germline loops: CDR1 MNHEY, CDR2 SVGAGI. V lost 9 bases and J 3 bases, leaving 11 bases between the germline ends. CDR3: CASHKEDTEAFF. CDR3 in DNA: TGTGCCAGTCATAAAGAGGACACTGAAGCTTTCTTT.

This chain's CDR3 is CASSSTGSGRETQYF. The CDR3 nucleotides are TGTGCCAGCAGCTCCACCGGTAGCGGGAGGGAGACCCAGTACTTC. This chain uses TRBV7-3 with TRBJ2-5; TRBD2 aligns across 10 bases. V shed 4 bases and J 5 bases; nucleotides not matched to a gene: 7. Per the germline V gene, CDR1 is SGHTA and CDR2 is FQGTGA. The CDR3 length is 15 residues.

This chain connects TRBV5-1 to TRBJ2-5, with TRBD1 matching over 9 bases. Trimming removed 4 bases from V and 5 bases from J; junction bases left unmatched: 9. CDR3 size: 15 residues. The germline CDR1 and CDR2 sequences are SGHRS and YFSETQ. The CDR3 nucleotides read TGCGCCAGCAGCACCGGGACAGGGAATATGGAGACCCAGTACTTC. This codes for CASSTGTGNMETQYF.

The V and J genes are TRBV28 and TRBJ2-7, with 7 bases lining up with TRBD1. Looked up from germline, CDR1 is MDHEN and CDR2 is SYDVKM. J lost 6 bases, V lost 6 bases, and 17 bases had no gene match. The length of the CDR3 is 16 residues. The CDR3 DNA reads TGTGCCAGCAGCACGCACGGAGGCAGGGGGTCGGTCGAGCAGTACTTC. Translating it yields CASSTHGGRGSVEQYF.

This rearrangement joins TRBV6-6 to TRBJ1-4; D is unresolved. The CDR3 is made up of 14 amino acids. V lost 0 bases to trimming and J lost 4 bases, with 6 bases between them. Germline CDR1 reads MNHNY; CDR2 reads SVGAGI (reference sequence). The CDR3: CASSYSGLNEKLFF. The CDR3, as DNA: TGTGCCAGCAGTTACTCAGGACTTAATGAAAAACTGTTTTTT.

This chain connects TRBV12-3 or TRBV12-4 to TRBJ2-7; D gene unclear. Trimming removed 3 bases at V and 2 bases at J, with 5 bases between. The CDR3 contains 12 residues. The CDR3 DNA follows: TGTGCCAGCAGTTTGGGCGCCTACGAGCAGTACTTC. It codes for CASSLGAYEQYF.

The chain carries TRBV7-2 and TRBJ2-5; possibly TRBD1 for D (5 bases). CDR1 and CDR2 from the germline V gene are SGHTA and FQGNSA. This CDR3 has 15 amino acids. The V end was cut by 3 bases, the J end by 2 bases, with 13 bases between. CDR3 nucleotide sequence: TGTGCCAGCAGCTTCCTGGGGCGCAGACAAGAGACCCAGTACTTC. Translation: CASSFLGRRQETQYF.

The chain joins TRBV7-9 to TRBJ1-6; 7 positions match TRBD1. The germline V gene encodes CDR1 SEHNR and CDR2 FQNEAQ (reference sequence). V dropped 5 bases and J dropped 0; count of bases not matched to a gene: 7. The CDR3 has 17 amino acids. CDR3 residues: CASSPRTGSSYNSPLHF. CDR3 bases: TGTGCCAGCAGCCCCCGGACAGGAAGCTCCTATAATTCACCCCTCCACTTT.

The chain joins TRBV28 to TRBJ1-2, with D maybe TRBD1 (6 bases). Germline CDR1 and CDR2: MDHEN and SYDVKM. V was cut by 5 bases and J by 4 bases, with 14 bases left in between. This CDR3 is 14 amino acids long. CDR3 sequence reads: CASSPDSNGYGYTF. The DNA for the CDR3 is TGTGCCAGCAGTCCGGACAGTAATGGCTATGGCTACACCTTC.

This clone was seen a single time. The chain joins TRBV10-3 to TRBJ2-2; 7 bases are shared with TRBD2. V lost 5 bases, J lost 2 bases, and 2 bases stayed unmatched. This CDR3 has 14 residues. Germline loops: CDR1 ENHRY, CDR2 SYGVKD. The DNA for the CDR3 is TGTGCCATCAGTAGCGGGGAAAACACCGGGGAGCTGTTTTTT. This codes for CAISSGENTGELFF.

The rearrangement uses TRBV7-2 and TRBJ2-7; D might be TRBD2 (7 bases). The germline CDR1 and CDR2 sequences are SGHTA and FQGNSA. V lost 1 base and J lost 5, with 18 bases in between. The CDR3 contains 16 residues. CDR3 in amino acids: CASSLGGGGIRDEQYF. CDR3 sequence (DNA): TGTGCCAGCAGCTTAGGCGGGGGCGGGATTAGGGACGAGCAGTACTTC.

The chain recombines TRBV15 with TRBJ1-6, with D possibly matching TRBD1 (5 bases). Germline V gives CDR1 LNHNV, CDR2 YYDKDF (reference sequence). The CDR3 is 12 amino acids. Trimming pared 6 bases from V and 10 bases from J, leaving 10 bases between. CDR3 DNA sequence: TGTGCCACCAGTGGGGCGGTATCACCCCTCCACTTT. Protein sequence: CATSGAVSPLHF.

The chain is built from TRBV7-6 and TRBJ1-3; TRBD1 is a possible D gene (5 bases). V lost 1 base to trimming and J lost 2 bases, with 9 bases between them. The CDR3 sequence is 15 residues long. Per germline, CDR1 SGHVS and CDR2 FNYEAQ. The CDR3 region is CASSLDGGAGNTIYF. CDR3 nucleotide sequence: TGTGCCAGCAGCTTAGATGGGGGGGCTGGAAACACCATATATTTT. Full variable domain (remainder filled in from reference TRBV7-6 and TRBJ1-3): GAGVSQSPRYKVTKRGQDVALRCDPISGHVSLYWYRQALGQGPEFLTYFNYEAQQDKSGLPNDRFSAERPEGSISTLTIQRTEQRDSAMYRCASSLDGGAGNTIYFGEGSWLTVV.

The chain couples TRBV2 to TRBJ1-2, with D perhaps matching TRBD1 (5 bases). This CDR3 is built from 12 residues. V dropped 8 bases and J dropped 6 bases, with 13 bases sitting between them. The germline V gene encodes CDR1 SNHLY and CDR2 FYNNEI. The CDR3 DNA sequence: TGTGCCAGCGAAGCGACAGCTCATGGCTACACCTTC. Its translation: CASEATAHGYTF.

This sequence joins TRBV9 and TRBJ2-7; D unresolved. The V end was cut by 4 bases, the J end by 1 base, with 12 bases between. The CDR3 runs 14 residues. Germline V lookup: CDR1 SGDLS, CDR2 YYNGEE. As DNA, the CDR3 is TGTGCCAGCAGCCCTCGAGTCGAATCCTACGAGCAGTACTTC. It yields the protein CASSPRVESYEQYF.